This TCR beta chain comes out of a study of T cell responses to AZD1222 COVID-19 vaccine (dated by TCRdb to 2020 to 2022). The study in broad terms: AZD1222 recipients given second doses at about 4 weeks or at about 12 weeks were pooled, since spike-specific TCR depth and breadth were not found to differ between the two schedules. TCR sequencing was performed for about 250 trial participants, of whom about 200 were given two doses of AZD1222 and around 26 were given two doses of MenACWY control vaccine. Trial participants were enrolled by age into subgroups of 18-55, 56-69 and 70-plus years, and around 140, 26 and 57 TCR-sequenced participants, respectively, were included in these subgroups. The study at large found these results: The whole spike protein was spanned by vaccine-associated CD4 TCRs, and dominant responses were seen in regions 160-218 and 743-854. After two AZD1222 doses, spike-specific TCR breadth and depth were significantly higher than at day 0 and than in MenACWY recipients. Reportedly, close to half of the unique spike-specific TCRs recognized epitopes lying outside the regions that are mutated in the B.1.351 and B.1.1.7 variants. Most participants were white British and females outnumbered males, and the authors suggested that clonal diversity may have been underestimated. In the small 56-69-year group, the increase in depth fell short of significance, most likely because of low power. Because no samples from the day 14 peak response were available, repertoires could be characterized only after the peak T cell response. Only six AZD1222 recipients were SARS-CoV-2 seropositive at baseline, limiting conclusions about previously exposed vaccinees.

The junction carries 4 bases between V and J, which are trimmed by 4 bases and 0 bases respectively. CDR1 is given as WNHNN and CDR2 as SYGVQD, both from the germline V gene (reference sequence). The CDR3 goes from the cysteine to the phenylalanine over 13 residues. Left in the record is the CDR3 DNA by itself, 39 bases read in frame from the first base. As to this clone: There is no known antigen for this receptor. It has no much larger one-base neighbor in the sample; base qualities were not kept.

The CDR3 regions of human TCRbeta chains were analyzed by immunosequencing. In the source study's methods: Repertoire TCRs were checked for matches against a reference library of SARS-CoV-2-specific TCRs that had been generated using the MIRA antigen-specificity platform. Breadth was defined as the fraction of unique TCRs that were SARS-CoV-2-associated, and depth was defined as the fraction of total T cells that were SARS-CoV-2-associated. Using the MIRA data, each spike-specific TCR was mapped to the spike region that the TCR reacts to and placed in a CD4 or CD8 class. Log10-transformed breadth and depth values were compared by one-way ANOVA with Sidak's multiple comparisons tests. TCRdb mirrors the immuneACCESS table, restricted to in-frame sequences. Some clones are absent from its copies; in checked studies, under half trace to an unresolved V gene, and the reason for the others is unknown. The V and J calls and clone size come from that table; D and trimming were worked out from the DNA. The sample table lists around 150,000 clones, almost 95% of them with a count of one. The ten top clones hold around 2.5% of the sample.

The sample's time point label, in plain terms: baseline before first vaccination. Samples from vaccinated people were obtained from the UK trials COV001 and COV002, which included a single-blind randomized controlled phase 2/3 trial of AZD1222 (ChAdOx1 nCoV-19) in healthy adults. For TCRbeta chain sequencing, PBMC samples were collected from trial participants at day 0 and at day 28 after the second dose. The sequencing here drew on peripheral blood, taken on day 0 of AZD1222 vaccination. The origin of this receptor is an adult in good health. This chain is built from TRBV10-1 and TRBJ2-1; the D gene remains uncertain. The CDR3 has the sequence CASSGDSYNEQFF. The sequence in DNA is TGCGCCAGCAGTGGGGACTCCTACAATGAGCAGTTCTTC.